The 21 T cell receptor beta chains in this list originate from one sample, sequenced in a study of shared clonotypes between healthy human individuals. Some clones are missing from TCRdb's copy, which holds only in-frame ones; the method was immunoSEQ multiplex PCR. The data show about 530,000 clones, with 90% to 96% seen just once and 0.05% to 0.07% held by the top ten. Sequencing was carried out using naive CD4+ T cells sorted from blood. Subset in this sample: CD45RA+ positively selected. These receptors were obtained from a woman in her twenties or thirties in good health.

V gene TRBV27 combines with J gene TRBJ2-5; 10 bases are shared with TRBD1. Germline trimming cut 10 bases from V and 3 bases from J; bases unmatched to any gene: 8. CDR1 and CDR2 (germline): MNHEY, SMNVEV (reference sequence). This CDR3 contains 14 residues. CDR3 amino acids: CANSGQGVKETQYF. The CDR3 DNA follows: TGTGCCAACTCTGGACAGGGGGTCAAAGAGACCCAGTACTTC.

This chain joins TRBV15 and TRBJ1-5, with D perhaps TRBD1 (5 bases). This CDR3 has 17 amino acids. The V gene lost 4 bases and the J gene lost 0 bases, with 16 bases spanning the gap. Looked up from germline, CDR1 is LNHNV and CDR2 is YYDKDF (reference sequence). In DNA form, the CDR3 reads TGTGCCACCAGCACTTACGACAGTATCCATAGCAATCAGCCCCAGCATTTT. Amino acids: CATSTYDSIHSNQPQHF.

This chain connects TRBV14 to TRBJ2-7; 12 bases fit TRBD2. Germline V gene lookup returns CDR1 SGHDN and CDR2 FVKESK. CDR3 length: 15 amino acids. J was trimmed by 7 bases and V by 2 bases; bases with no gene match: 6. CDR3 bases: TGTGCCAGCAGCCAAAAGACTAGCGGGAGTTGGGAGCAGTACTTC. This sequence encodes CASSQKTSGSWEQYF.

The CDR3 loop reads CASSLGTRGPTSGYGYTF. The DNA of the CDR3 is TGTGCCAGCAGTTTAGGGACTAGGGGGCCGACTTCCGGCTATGGCTACACCTTC. The chain links TRBV28 to TRBJ1-2; TRBD1 matches 7 bases. CDR3 size: 18 residues. V shed 2 bases and J 4 bases; nucleotides not matched to a gene: 16. Germline CDR1 and CDR2: MDHEN and SYDVKM.

The J gene is TRBJ2-1, the V gene TRBV28; D gene uncertain. Per the germline V gene, CDR1 is MDHEN and CDR2 is SYDVKM. V was clipped by 5 bases and J by 3 bases, with 8 bases between them. The CDR3 extends over 13 amino acids. The CDR3 here is CASSPGRYNEQFF. The CDR3 region has the DNA TGTGCCAGCAGTCCCGGACGCTACAATGAGCAGTTCTTC.

The chain links TRBV5-1 to TRBJ2-7; tentatively, D is TRBD1 (6 bases). The CDR3 has 15 residues. The germline V gene has CDR1 SGHRS and CDR2 YFSETQ. Trimming pared 4 bases from V and 4 bases from J, leaving 18 bases between. The CDR3 sequence is CASSIRTGSGYEQYF. In DNA, the CDR3 is TGCGCCAGCAGCATAAGAACAGGGTCGGGATACGAGCAGTACTTC.

J is TRBJ1-3 and V is TRBV28; TRBD1 agrees at 8 bases. The CDR3 totals 15 residues. From germline, CDR1 is MDHEN and CDR2 SYDVKM. Losses at the gene ends were 6 bases for V and 5 bases for J; bases not matched to a gene: 9. For the CDR3, the DNA is TGTGCCAGCAGCCTTACAGGGGGAGGGAGAAACACCATATATTTT. Its protein is CASSLTGGGRNTIYF.

The chain links TRBV7-9 to TRBJ2-3; possible D gene TRBD1, 6 bases. Germline V lookup: CDR1 SEHNR, CDR2 FQNEAQ (reference sequence). V gave up 7 bases and J gave up 5 bases, with 10 bases separating them. The length of the CDR3 is 12 residues. The CDR3 region is CASTIQGDTQYF. DNA for the CDR3: TGTGCCAGCACCATACAGGGAGATACGCAGTATTTT.

CDR3 loop: CASSPLVSPEGSTNGYTF. The CDR3 DNA sequence: TGTGCCAGCTCACCACTTGTCTCTCCCGAGGGGAGTACTAATGGCTACACCTTC. The chain has TRBV18 and TRBJ1-2; D might be TRBD1 (5 bases). The germline V gene encodes CDR1 KGHSH and CDR2 LQKENI. The CDR3 has 18 amino acids. Trimming took 1 base from V and 6 from J, leaving 24 bases between them. Supplemented by reference TRBV18 and TRBJ1-2, the full variable domain reads NAGVMQNPRHLVRRRGQEARLRCSPMKGHSHVYWYRQLPEEGLKFMVYLQKENIIDESGMPKERFSAEFPKEGPSILRIQQVVRGDSAAYFCASSPLVSPEGSTNGYTFGSGTRLTVV.

This clone was detected only once. This rearrangement joins TRBV19 to TRBJ1-1; D is perhaps TRBD1 (5 bases). Germline lookup yields CDR1 LNHDA and CDR2 SQIVND (reference sequence). This CDR3 is 14 amino acids long. V lost 1 base, J lost 3 bases, and 9 bases lay in between. Here the CDR3 DNA reads TGTGCCAGTAGTATAGGTCCGACAGACACTGAAGCTTTCTTT. Encoded protein: CASSIGPTDTEAFF.

The rearrangement links TRBV19 to TRBJ2-3; D assignment may be TRBD1 or TRBD2 (6 bases each). The CDR3 sequence is 14 residues long. CDR1 is LNHDA, CDR2 SQIVND, per germline (reference sequence). V dropped 7 bases and J dropped 4 bases, with 15 bases sitting between them. The CDR3 region is CASMRGRIADTQYF. The DNA for the CDR3 is TGTGCCAGTATGAGGGGGAGGATCGCAGATACGCAGTATTTT. Full variable domain (remainder filled in from reference TRBV19 and TRBJ2-3): DGGITQSPKYLFRKEGQNVTLSCEQNLNHDAMYWYRQDPGQGLRLIYYSQIVNDFQKGDIAEGYSVSREKKESFPLTVTSAQKNPTAFYLCASMRGRIADTQYFGPGTRLTVL.

V is TRBV6-1 and J is TRBJ1-5; D gene unclear. Deletions cut 6 bases from V and 1 base from J, with 13 bases between. The CDR3 has 15 amino acids. In germline, CDR1 is MNHNS, CDR2 SASEGT. The CDR3 here is CASRGRLLSNQPQHF. The CDR3 DNA reads TGTGCCAGCAGGGGGAGACTCCTGAGCAATCAGCCCCAGCATTTT.

This clone occurred once. This CDR3 is CASRPLAGERNEQFF. In nucleotides, the CDR3 is TGTGCCAGCAGACCCCTAGCGGGAGAGCGAAATGAGCAGTTCTTC. The rearrangement links TRBV27 to TRBJ2-1; 10 bases agree with TRBD2. The germline gives CDR1 MNHEY, CDR2 SMNVEV (reference sequence). The V and J ends lost 6 bases and 7 bases, in that order; junction bases with no gene match: 9. This CDR3 region has 15 residues.

This chain joins TRBV19 and TRBJ1-5; D remains unclear. The CDR3 sequence is 15 residues long. Germline V lookup: CDR1 LNHDA, CDR2 SQIVND (reference sequence). V dropped 3 bases and J dropped 3 bases, with 12 bases sitting between them. The CDR3, as DNA: TGTGCCAGTAGTATGGAAGGTCGGGTCAATCAGCCCCAGCATTTT. Translating gives CASSMEGRVNQPQHF. Drawing the rest from reference TRBV19 and TRBJ1-5, the complete variable domain is DGGITQSPKYLFRKEGQNVTLSCEQNLNHDAMYWYRQDPGQGLRLIYYSQIVNDFQKGDIAEGYSVSREKKESFPLTVTSAQKNPTAFYLCASSMEGRVNQPQHFGDGTRLSIL.

CDR3 residues: CASSLTYNEQFF. The CDR3 DNA follows: TGTGCCAGCAGTTTAACCTACAATGAGCAGTTCTTC. The chain is built from TRBV28 and TRBJ2-1; D not resolved. This CDR3 has 12 amino acids. Germline assignment: CDR1 MDHEN and CDR2 SYDVKM. Trimming stripped 2 bases from V and 2 bases from J, with 1 base between.

The chain carries TRBV10-1 and TRBJ2-3; D is unclear. CDR1 is WNHNN and CDR2 is SYGVQD in the germline V gene (reference sequence). This CDR3 spans 12 amino acids. The V gene lost 6 bases and the J gene lost 2 bases, with 6 bases spanning the gap. In DNA form, the CDR3 reads TGCGCCAGCAGCTGGAACACAGATACGCAGTATTTT. The encoded protein is CASSWNTDTQYF.

This chain joins TRBV5-1 and TRBJ2-2; possible D gene TRBD2, 6 bases. The length of the CDR3 is 15 residues. Trimming cost V 5 bases and J 6 bases, with 17 bases left between them. The germline V gene encodes CDR1 SGHRS and CDR2 YFSETQ. The CDR3 DNA reads TGCGCCAGCAGGGGATCACTAGCCGGACCCGGGGAGCTGTTTTTT. Protein product: CASRGSLAGPGELFF.

This clone was observed once. The chain employs TRBV11-2 and TRBJ2-5; TRBD2 might be the D (5 bases). This CDR3 comprises 15 residues. V was trimmed by 0 bases and J by 3 bases, leaving 11 bases between them. Germline CDR1 reads SGHAT; CDR2 reads FQNNGV. The CDR3, as DNA: TGTGCCAGCAGCTTAGATTCCCAGCGGAAAGAGACCCAGTACTTC. Amino acid sequence: CASSLDSQRKETQYF.

J is TRBJ2-5 and V is TRBV6-5; D is possibly TRBD1 or TRBD2 (5 bases each). Germline V gene lookup returns CDR1 MNHEY and CDR2 SVGAGI. This CDR3 has 13 amino acids. The germline V and J ends were trimmed by 7 bases and 5 bases, with 14 bases remaining between them. In nucleotides, the CDR3 is TGTGCCAGCACCCAGACTGAGGGGGAGACCCAGTACTTC. Amino acid sequence: CASTQTEGETQYF.

This rearrangement joins TRBV28 to TRBJ2-7; no reliable D call. The CDR3 is 12 amino acids. Germline-derived CDR1 and CDR2 are MDHEN and SYDVKM. V lost 10 bases and J 3 bases, leaving 13 bases between the germline ends. The CDR3 spells CAIQVTSYEQYF. In nucleotides, the CDR3 is TGTGCCATCCAAGTCACAAGCTACGAGCAGTACTTC.

The CDR3: CASSSGLAGYGSYNEQFF. CDR3 coding DNA: TGTGCCAGCAGCTCGGGACTAGCGGGATATGGCTCCTACAATGAGCAGTTCTTC. The genes are TRBV5-4 and TRBJ2-1; 13 bases align to TRBD2. The CDR3 consists of 18 residues. V dropped 3 bases and J dropped 0; count of bases not matched to a gene: 6. Germline lookup yields CDR1 SGHNT and CDR2 YYREEE (reference sequence).